The 7 T cell receptor beta chains below come from one sample, sequenced in a study of cytomegalovirus exposure and HLA in healthy donors. With 60 Vbeta and 13 Jbeta primers, the PCR was carried out. Data came from immunoSEQ multiplex PCR; TCRdb stores just in-frame clones and leaves some out. The top ten clones hold around 5.8% of a sample with 90,000 to 150,000 clones, 77% of them seen once. Sequencing used PBMCs. The source of these receptors is a man younger than 35 in good health and CMV-seropositive.

This clone appeared once. The genes are TRBV7-9 and TRBJ2-1; TRBD2 matches 10 bases. CDR1 is SEHNR and CDR2 is FQNEAQ in the germline V gene (reference sequence). The CDR3 covers 14 residues. With V trimmed by 6 bases and J by 6 bases, 5 bases remained unmatched. CDR3 bases: TGTGCCAGCAGTTTGGGACTAGCGCCCAATGAGCAGTTCTTC. Translation: CASSLGLAPNEQFF.

The CDR3 loop is CASSPVPSGRAHEQFF. The CDR3, as DNA: TGTGCCAGCAGCCCGGTCCCTAGCGGGAGGGCCCATGAGCAGTTCTTC. This rearrangement joins TRBV7-8 to TRBJ2-1; 12 bases fit TRBD2. V lost 5 bases and J lost 8; bases outside the gene matches: 10. CDR3 size: 16 residues. CDR1 and CDR2 from the germline V gene are SGHVS and FQNEAQ.

This clone has only a few counts. The V call is TRBV6-1, the J call TRBJ2-7; tentative D call: TRBD1 (5 bases). CDR3 length: 12 amino acids. Trimming shortened V by 5 bases and J by 3 bases, and 8 bases separated the two germline ends. CDR1 is MNHNS and CDR2 is SASEGT in the germline V gene. CDR3 in DNA: TGTGCCAGCAGTACAGGTTACTACGAGCAGTACTTC. Protein product: CASSTGYYEQYF.

This CDR3 reads CASSFGQGINIQYF. In nucleotides, the CDR3 is TGCGCCAGCAGCTTCGGACAGGGGATCAACATTCAGTACTTC. The chain combines TRBV5-1 with TRBJ2-4; 9 nucleotides agree with TRBD1. Trimming removed 2 bases from V and 7 bases from J; junction bases left unmatched: 4. This CDR3 is built from 14 residues. CDR1 is SGHRS and CDR2 is YFSETQ in the germline V gene.

This clone showed up just a few times. The chain uses TRBV7-9 and TRBJ2-1, with 8 bases identical to TRBD1. The V and J ends lost 5 bases and 3 bases, in that order; junction bases with no gene match: 12. Germline CDR1 SEHNR, CDR2 FQNEAQ (reference sequence). This CDR3 contains 17 residues. CDR3 sequence: CASSPGAGQDHYNEQFF. The CDR3 bases are TGTGCCAGCAGCCCCGGGGCGGGACAGGACCACTACAATGAGCAGTTCTTC.

This chain links TRBV10-2 with TRBJ1-5, with TRBD1 matching 7 bases. Germline V CDR1 and CDR2: WSHSY, SAAADI. CDR3 length: 17 residues. J gave up 2 bases and V 0 bases, and 7 bases lay outside the gene matches. This chain's CDR3 is CASSESDRRGGNQPQHF. CDR3 nucleotide sequence: TGCGCCAGCAGTGAGTCGGACAGGCGGGGCGGCAATCAGCCCCAGCATTTT.

The gene calls are TRBV5-4 and TRBJ2-2, with a possible D match to TRBD1 (5 bases). Trimming took off 4 bases at V and 4 bases at J, with 11 bases between the two ends. The CDR3 runs to 14 residues. CDR1 SGHNT and CDR2 YYREEE come from the germline V gene (reference sequence). The CDR3 nucleotides read TGTGCCAGCAGCAAACAGGACGCCACCGGGGAGCTGTTTTTT. Protein: CASSKQDATGELFF.